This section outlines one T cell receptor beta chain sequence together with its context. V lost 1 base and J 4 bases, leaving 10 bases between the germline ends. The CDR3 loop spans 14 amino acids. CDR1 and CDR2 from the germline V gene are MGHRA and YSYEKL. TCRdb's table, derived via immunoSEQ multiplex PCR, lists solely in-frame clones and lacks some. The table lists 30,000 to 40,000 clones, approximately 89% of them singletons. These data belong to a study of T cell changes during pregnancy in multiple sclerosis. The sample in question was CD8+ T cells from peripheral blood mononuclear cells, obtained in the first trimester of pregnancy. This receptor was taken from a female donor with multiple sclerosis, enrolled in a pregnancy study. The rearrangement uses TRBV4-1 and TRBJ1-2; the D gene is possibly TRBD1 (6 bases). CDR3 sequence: CASSQVQGPYGYTF. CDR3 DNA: TGCGCCAGCAGCCAAGTACAGGGTCCCTATGGCTACACCTTC.